The rows below give T cell receptor beta chains drawn from one sample of a study of blood T cell repertoires in COVID-19. Libraries were prepared by immunoSEQ multiplex PCR; TCRdb keeps only in-frame clonotypes and omits some of them. Among about 200,000 clones, about 90% were seen once, and the ten largest hold about 1.9%. Sequenced material: peripheral blood. The source is a man aged 40-49 years with active or convalescent COVID-19. The CDR3 runs from the conserved cysteine through the conserved F or W. The order of the fields is clone size, J gene, D gene, V gene, CDR3 protein, CDR3 DNA. A D gene is named only where the DNA matches it firmly. Only some rows state a clone size, as once, few, many or a class for expanded clones.

size: once; J: TRBJ2-1; D: TRBD2; V: TRBV7-2; CDR3: CASSRTSGGAGEQFF; DNA: TGTGCCAGCAGCCGTACTAGCGGGGGGGCCGGTGAGCAGTTCTTC
size: -; J: TRBJ2-1; D: TRBD2; V: TRBV30; CDR3: CAWGGLAGPYNEQFF; DNA: TGTGCCTGGGGGGGTCTAGCGGGCCCTTACAATGAGCAGTTCTTC
size: -; J: TRBJ1-1; D: -; V: TRBV19; CDR3: CASDPVGGGSEAFF; DNA: TGTGCCAGTGATCCGGTTGGAGGAGGCTCTGAAGCTTTCTTT
size: -; J: TRBJ1-1; D: -; V: TRBV9; CDR3: CASSVGRRASEAFF; DNA: TGTGCCAGCAGCGTAGGGCGCAGGGCGAGTGAAGCTTTCTTT
size: -; J: TRBJ1-3; D: TRBD1; V: TRBV2; CDR3: CASSGRQGQSSGNTIYF; DNA: TGTGCCAGCAGTGGCCGACAGGGGCAAAGCTCTGGAAACACCATATATTTT
size: few; J: TRBJ2-7; D: TRBD2; V: TRBV29-1; CDR3: CSVVAGGPYEQYF; DNA: TGCAGCGTTGTAGCGGGAGGGCCCTACGAGCAGTACTTC
size: -; J: TRBJ2-1; D: -; V: TRBV3-1/TRBV3-2; CDR3: CASSQTSGEGTYNEQFF; DNA: TGTGCCAGCAGCCAAACCTCGGGGGAAGGAACCTACAATGAGCAGTTCTTC
size: -; J: TRBJ1-2; D: TRBD1; V: TRBV2; CDR3: CASSPTRTGNYGYTF; DNA: TGTGCCAGCAGCCCGACTAGGACAGGGAACTATGGCTACACCTTC
size: -; J: TRBJ1-2; D: -; V: TRBV9; CDR3: CASSHRDRNNGYTF; DNA: TGTGCCAGCAGCCATCGCGACAGGAACAATGGCTACACCTTC
size: -; J: TRBJ1-3; D: TRBD1; V: TRBV30; CDR3: CAWSVSGGNLNTIYF; DNA: TGTGCCTGGAGTGTATCAGGGGGCAATTTAAACACCATATATTTT
size: -; J: TRBJ1-1; D: TRBD1; V: TRBV24-1; CDR3: CATSDRTLTGGTEAFF; DNA: TGTGCCACCAGTGATCGGACATTGACAGGGGGCACTGAAGCTTTCTTT
size: -; J: TRBJ1-2; D: -; V: TRBV18; CDR3: CASSPLGRVDYGYTF; DNA: TGTGCCAGCTCACCACTGGGGAGAGTGGACTATGGCTACACCTTC
size: -; J: TRBJ2-6; D: TRBD1; V: TRBV4-1; CDR3: CASRKQGLQDGANVLTF; DNA: TGCGCCAGCCGTAAACAGGGGTTACAAGATGGGGCCAACGTCCTGACTTTC
size: -; J: TRBJ1-6; D: TRBD1; V: TRBV5-1; CDR3: CASSLNTGQGGSYNSPLHF; DNA: TGCGCCAGCAGCTTGAACACGGGACAGGGGGGATCCTATAATTCACCCCTCCACTTT
size: -; J: TRBJ1-1; D: TRBD1; V: TRBV7-9; CDR3: CASSSRDRAPGAFF; DNA: TGTGCCAGCAGCTCAAGGGACAGGGCCCCGGGGGCTTTCTTT
size: -; J: TRBJ1-3; D: -; V: TRBV28; CDR3: CASSFRGSGNTIYF; DNA: TGTGCCAGCAGTTTTAGAGGCTCTGGAAACACCATATATTTT
size: -; J: TRBJ2-7; D: -; V: TRBV19; CDR3: CASSIVGSSYEQYF; DNA: TGTGCCAGTAGTATAGTGGGGAGCTCCTACGAGCAGTACTTC
size: -; J: TRBJ2-5; D: TRBD1; V: TRBV6-5; CDR3: CASRTGQGLGETQYF; DNA: TGTGCCAGCCGTACGGGACAGGGGCTGGGGGAGACCCAGTACTTC
size: -; J: TRBJ2-7; D: TRBD2; V: TRBV5-1; CDR3: CASSKGTSGSYEQYF; DNA: TGCGCCAGCAGCAAGGGGACTAGCGGGAGCTACGAGCAGTACTTC
size: once; J: TRBJ1-6; D: -; V: TRBV21-1; CDR3: CASSKDRGRNSPLHF; DNA: TGTGCCAGCAGCAAGGACAGGGGGCGGAATTCACCCCTCCACTTT
size: -; J: TRBJ1-5; D: TRBD1; V: TRBV7-2; CDR3: CASSATGNQPQHF; DNA: TGTGCCAGCAGCGCGACAGGGAATCAGCCCCAGCATTTT
size: -; J: TRBJ2-2; D: -; V: TRBV30; CDR3: CACLDTGELFF; DNA: TGTGCCTGTTTAGACACCGGGGAGCTGTTTTTT
size: -; J: TRBJ1-5; D: TRBD1; V: TRBV24-1; CDR3: CAPGTGATDQPQHF; DNA: TGTGCCCCCGGCACAGGGGCTACCGATCAGCCCCAGCATTTT
size: -; J: TRBJ1-1; D: -; V: TRBV12-3/TRBV12-4; CDR3: CASRDRNTEAFF; DNA: TGTGCCAGCAGAGACAGAAACACTGAAGCTTTCTTT
size: -; J: TRBJ2-7; D: -; V: TRBV14; CDR3: CASSQDLNRPYEQYF; DNA: TGTGCCAGCAGCCAAGATCTCAACAGGCCTTACGAGCAGTACTTC
size: -; J: TRBJ2-7; D: TRBD1; V: TRBV4-2; CDR3: CASSQEYGRGRDGSYEQYF; DNA: TGTGCCAGCAGCCAAGAATACGGCAGGGGGCGCGACGGCTCCTACGAGCAGTACTTC
size: -; J: TRBJ1-1; D: -; V: TRBV6-4; CDR3: CASSDSGGVNTEAFF; DNA: TGTGCCAGCAGTGACTCTGGGGGGGTTAACACTGAAGCTTTCTTT